This TCR beta chain was found in a study of CD8+CD57+ T cells in acquired aplastic anemia. The overall study: Each DNA sample taken from sorted CD4+ and CD8+ cells came to about 3.2 ug on average.

Remarks on this clonotype: Antigen specificity is unknown.

For CDR3 and TCR beta VDJ profiling, genomic DNA was the template used. TCRdb itself ran the reads through MiXCR, one entry per CDR3 protein. The data hold 170,000 or so distinct CDR3 sequences, with about 50% observed a single time. Patients who underwent sequencing had shown CD8+CD57+ cell expansion by flow cytometry. Study-level findings and limits: Patients did not significantly differ from controls in CD8+ Simpson's diversity.

The CDR3 contains 15 residues. Germline values: CDR1 LNHDA, CDR2 SQIVND (reference sequence). V shed 6 bases and J 4 bases; nucleotides not matched to a gene: 8. The sample consisted of sorted CD4+, CD8+, or CD8+CD57+ T cells (not recorded which) from PBMCs. The chain couples TRBV19 to TRBJ2-3, with 9 bases identical to TRBD2. The sequence was collected from a human donor with aplastic anemia. CDR3 nucleotides: TGTGCCAGTAGAACTCTAGCGGGGAACGCAGATACGCAGTATTTT. It is translated as CASRTLAGNADTQYF.